This entry describes one T cell receptor beta chain. This entry comes from a study of OX40 agonist ivuxolimab in advanced cancers. Some clones are missing from TCRdb's copy, which holds only in-frame ones; the method was immunoSEQ multiplex PCR. Among 100,000 or so clones listed, around 91% were seen once. This CDR3 contains 17 residues. Trimming stripped 1 base from V and 2 bases from J, with 18 bases between. Germline CDR1 and CDR2: SGDLS and YYNGEE. This chain uses TRBV9 with TRBJ2-5; possible D gene TRBD2, 6 bases. The clonotype was recovered from an adult with an advanced solid tumor such as melanoma, head and neck, liver or kidney cancer. The source was CD4+ or CD8+ T cells sorted from blood, collected in a trial of the OX40 agonist ivuxolimab. Here the CDR3 DNA reads TGTGCCAGCAGCGTATCGGCGGTGGGACTGGGACAAGAGACCCAGTACTTC. Its translation: CASSVSAVGLGQETQYF.